Sequencing of this T cell receptor (beta chain) was carried out in a study of T-cell memory formation after mild COVID-19. This clonotype was counted ten times or more. TCRdb re-analysed the 5' RACE reads in MiXCR, keeping a single row per CDR3 protein. The profile covers 300,000 to 350,000 distinct CDR3 sequences, with roughly an eighth appearing a single time and about a fifth taken by the ten largest. The CDR3 has 14 amino acids. Germline V gene sequence: CDR1 SSHAT, CDR2 FNYEAQ (reference sequence). V shed 5 bases, J shed 7 bases, and the junction held 8 bases outside the gene matches. The specimen sequenced was PBMCs or a T cell subset sorted from them (not recorded which). This TCR came from a man aged 18 to 35 who had mild COVID-19 (a few samples of this study predate the infection). Cell type and time point are not known. V is TRBV7-7 and J is TRBJ2-1; 7 bases align to TRBD2. CDR3 loop: CASSRAGGGNEQFF. The CDR3 bases are TGTGCCAGCAGCCGGGCGGGCGGGGGTAATGAGCAGTTCTTC. Complete variable domain (other parts from reference TRBV7-7 and TRBJ2-1): GAGVSQSPRYKVTKRGQDVTLRCDPISSHATLYWYQQALGQGPEFLTYFNYEAQPDKSGLPSDRFSAERPEGSISTLTIQRTEQRDSAMYRCASSRAGGGNEQFFGPGTRLTVL.